This T cell receptor beta chain was identified in a study of T cells in Graves' hyperthyroidism and ophthalmopathy. RNA transcripts gave rise to amplified TCR beta CDR3 regions. RT-PCR in the first round (using the HTBI primer set) targeted the TCR CDR3. From the multiplex PCR reads, TCRdb called clonotypes with MiXCR, one entry per CDR3 protein. The sample includes under 400,000 distinct CDR3 sequences, over 12% of them seen just once. This clonotype was counted only a few times. The source is a woman aged 55-69 years with Graves' ophthalmopathy. Source material: blood.

For the CDR3, the DNA is TGTGCCACCAGCCTAATTAGCCGCCCAACCTACAATGAGCAGTTCTTC. This translates into CATSLISRPTYNEQFF. This chain links TRBV15 with TRBJ2-1; D call uncertain. The germline V and J ends were trimmed by 5 bases and 2 bases, with 16 bases remaining between them. CDR3 length equals 16 residues. CDR1 is LNHNV and CDR2 is YYDKDF in the germline V gene (reference sequence).